These T cell receptor beta chains were read from a single sample in a study of radiotherapy plus CTLA-4 blockade in lung cancer. This table comes from immunoSEQ multiplex PCR, and its TCRdb copy is limited to in-frame clones, with some not included. This table holds 39,000 or so clones, over 70% found once. Sequencing used peripheral blood, obtained from a patient treated with radiotherapy plus ipilimumab. The source of these receptors is a human donor with non-small cell lung cancer who had stable disease on radiotherapy plus ipilimumab. CDR3s include the opening cysteine and the closing phenylalanine or tryptophan. The D gene is left open where the match is weak. The listing skips clone size in some rows; elsewhere it reads once, few, many or a size class.

D	V	J	size	CDR3	DNA
TRBD1	TRBV10-2	TRBJ1-4	-	CASSRDRAEKLFF	TGCGCCAGCAGCCGGGACAGGGCTGAAAAACTGTTTTTT
-	TRBV7-8	TRBJ1-1	-	CASSLSSANTEAFF	TGTGCCAGCAGCTTAAGTAGTGCGAACACTGAAGCTTTCTTT
-	TRBV7-9	TRBJ1-6	few	CASSFRMGSSYNSPLHF	TGTGCCAGCAGCTTCCGGATGGGGAGCTCCTATAATTCACCCCTCCACTTT
-	TRBV6-5	TRBJ1-5	few	CASSERYQPQHF	TGTGCCAGCAGTGAAAGATATCAGCCCCAGCATTTT
-	TRBV19	TRBJ1-5	-	CASSRGGPNQPQHF	TGTGCCAGTAGCCGAGGGGGACCCAATCAGCCCCAGCATTTT
-	TRBV18	TRBJ1-2	-	CASSGGDYGYTF	TGTGCCAGCTCAGGGGGGGACTATGGCTACACCTTC
-	TRBV14	TRBJ1-2	-	CASSQDPSYGYTF	TGTGCCAGCAGCCAAGATCCCAGCTATGGCTACACCTTC
TRBD1	TRBV9	TRBJ1-1	-	CASSVQGAGTEAFF	TGTGCCAGCAGCGTGCAGGGGGCGGGCACTGAAGCTTTCTTT
-	TRBV9	TRBJ1-1	once	CASSDPFNTEAFF	TGTGCCAGCAGCGACCCATTTAACACTGAAGCTTTCTTT
-	TRBV2	TRBJ2-6	-	CASPRDPGANVLTF	TGTGCCAGCCCCCGAGATCCTGGGGCCAACGTCCTGACTTTC
-	TRBV27	TRBJ2-1	-	CASSLSWGNINNEQFF	TGTGCCAGCAGTTTATCGTGGGGGAACATTAACAATGAGCAGTTCTTC
-	TRBV4-1	TRBJ1-2	few	CASSQAGGFYGYTF	TGCGCCAGCAGCCAAGCAGGAGGGTTCTATGGCTACACCTTC
-	TRBV5-6	TRBJ1-5	-	CASSLNRWDNQPQHF	TGTGCCAGCAGCTTGAACAGGTGGGACAATCAGCCCCAGCATTTT
-	TRBV10-3	TRBJ1-3	-	CAISGQASSGNTIYF	TGTGCCATCAGTGGGCAGGCCAGCTCTGGAAACACCATATATTTT
-	TRBV19	TRBJ1-3	-	CASSIRRNTIYF	TGTGCCAGTAGTATACGAAGAAACACCATATATTTT
-	TRBV6-4	TRBJ2-2	-	CASSDSQTGELFF	TGTGCCAGCAGTGACTCTCAGACCGGGGAGCTGTTTTTT
TRBD1	TRBV6-6	TRBJ1-5	-	CASSYEGAGQPQHF	TGTGCCAGCAGTTACGAGGGGGCGGGTCAGCCCCAGCATTTT
-	TRBV6-4	TRBJ1-5	-	CASSVEENQPQHF	TGTGCCAGCAGTGTTGAGGAGAATCAGCCCCAGCATTTT
-	TRBV29-1	TRBJ1-2	-	CSALEQGGYGYTF	TGCAGCGCCTTAGAACAGGGAGGCTATGGCTACACCTTC
TRBD2	TRBV27	TRBJ2-5	once	CASSLARVAGGRETQYF	TGTGCCAGCAGTTTAGCTCGGGTTGCGGGGGGCCGAGAGACCCAGTACTTC
TRBD1	TRBV6-6	TRBJ1-1	-	CASSSDTGGTEAFF	TGTGCCAGCAGTTCAGATACAGGGGGCACTGAAGCTTTCTTT
-	TRBV5-8	TRBJ1-3	-	CASSLEVRSSGNTIYF	TGTGCCAGCAGCTTGGAGGTCAGAAGCTCTGGAAACACCATATATTTT
TRBD1	TRBV10-1	TRBJ2-1	few	CASSEGRGTYNEQFF	TGCGCCAGCAGTGAAGGCAGGGGGACCTACAATGAGCAGTTCTTC
TRBD1	TRBV30	TRBJ1-2	-	CALGQGAGYGYTF	TGTGCCTTGGGACAGGGGGCTGGCTATGGCTACACCTTC
-	TRBV30	TRBJ1-5	once	CAWSVDNRSRRQPQHF	TGTGCCTGGAGTGTTGATAACAGGTCTCGGAGGCAGCCCCAGCATTTT
-	TRBV7-9	TRBJ2-3	-	CASSLWRMSDTQYF	TGTGCCAGCAGCTTATGGAGAATGTCAGATACGCAGTATTTT
TRBD1	TRBV28	TRBJ1-2	-	CASRSGTGGSWRDSNYGYTF	TGTGCCAGCAGGTCCGGGACAGGGGGTTCGTGGAGGGACTCTAACTATGGCTACACCTTC
TRBD2	TRBV5-1	TRBJ2-5	-	CASSLDGSGGFQETQYF	TGCGCCAGCAGCTTAGATGGTAGCGGGGGTTTCCAAGAGACCCAGTACTTC
-	TRBV18	TRBJ2-1	-	CASSPESSYNEQFF	TGTGCCAGCTCACCAGAGAGCTCCTACAATGAGCAGTTCTTC
TRBD1	TRBV2	TRBJ1-5	once	CASSRGNSQPQHF	TGTGCCAGCAGCAGGGGGAACTCTCAGCCCCAGCATTTT
TRBD1	TRBV7-9	TRBJ2-3	-	CASSLTGVIDTQYF	TGTGCCAGCAGCCTTACAGGGGTAATAGATACGCAGTATTTT
-	TRBV7-3	TRBJ1-1	-	CASSRDTNTEAFF	TGTGCCAGCAGCCGAGATACGAACACTGAAGCTTTCTTT
-	TRBV10-1	TRBJ1-1	-	CASTRGVDTEAFF	TGCGCCAGCACGAGGGGTGTGGACACTGAAGCTTTCTTT
TRBD1	TRBV29-1	TRBJ1-3	-	CSVEEWDRSSGNTIYF	TGCAGCGTTGAAGAATGGGACAGGTCTTCTGGAAACACCATATATTTT
-	TRBV2	TRBJ2-7	-	CASSEDWTRGSYEQYF	TGTGCCAGCAGTGAAGATTGGACACGCGGCTCCTACGAGCAGTACTTC
-	TRBV7-9	TRBJ2-3	-	CASSARKRANTDTQYF	TGTGCCAGCAGCGCTCGCAAGAGGGCCAACACAGATACGCAGTATTTT
-	TRBV7-9	TRBJ1-1	-	CASSLGLLRGGTEAFF	TGTGCCAGCAGCTTAGGATTGCTAAGGGGGGGAACTGAAGCTTTCTTT
TRBD1	TRBV10-2	TRBJ1-5	-	CASSDRRDSQPQHF	TGCGCCAGCAGTGATCGGAGGGACAGTCAGCCCCAGCATTTT
TRBD1	TRBV11-2	TRBJ2-5	-	CASRRPGQKKETQYF	TGTGCCAGCAGACGCCCGGGACAGAAGAAAGAGACCCAGTACTTC
-	TRBV6-1	TRBJ1-1	-	CASSEAPDTEAFF	TGTGCCAGCAGTGAAGCGCCCGACACTGAAGCTTTCTTT
-	TRBV5-1	TRBJ1-4	-	CASSLGGGGAYNEKLFF	TGCGCCAGCAGCCTCGGCGGGGGAGGTGCGTATAATGAAAAACTGTTTTTT
-	TRBV5-1	TRBJ1-2	few	CASTPTGTSYGYTF	TGCGCCAGCACTCCTACAGGGACCTCCTATGGCTACACCTTC
TRBD2	TRBV5-1	TRBJ2-1	-	CASSGGLAVNNEQFF	TGCGCCAGCAGCGGGGGACTAGCAGTCAACAATGAGCAGTTCTTC
TRBD1	TRBV7-2	TRBJ1-3	-	CASSSRTGISGNTIYF	TGTGCCAGCAGTTCGAGGACAGGGATCTCTGGAAACACCATATATTTT
TRBD2	TRBV10-3	TRBJ2-5	-	CAISRLADDQETQYF	TGTGCCATCAGCCGACTAGCGGACGACCAAGAGACCCAGTACTTC
TRBD2	TRBV7-3	TRBJ2-4	few	CASSPTSSRNIQYF	TGTGCCAGCAGCCCGACTAGCTCTCGAAACATTCAGTACTTC
-	TRBV9	TRBJ1-1	-	CASSPQVGNTEAFF	TGTGCCAGCAGCCCCCAGGTGGGGAACACTGAAGCTTTCTTT
-	TRBV18	TRBJ1-5	once	CASSPGGWNQPQHF	TGTGCCAGCTCACCGGGGGGTTGGAATCAGCCCCAGCATTTT
TRBD1	TRBV5-1	TRBJ1-3	-	CASSSTPGQGSSGNTIYF	TGCGCCAGCAGCTCAACGCCGGGACAGGGCAGCTCTGGAAACACCATATATTTT
-	TRBV2	TRBJ2-5	-	CASRKTMGGRETQYF	TGTGCCAGCAGGAAAACGATGGGGGGACGAGAGACCCAGTACTTC
TRBD1	TRBV5-1	TRBJ1-4	few	CASSWSGTGGEKLFF	TGCGCCAGCAGTTGGAGCGGGACAGGGGGCGAAAAACTGTTTTTT
TRBD1	TRBV27	TRBJ1-4	-	CASSLSGTGQEKLFF	TGTGCCAGCAGTTTATCTGGGACAGGGCAAGAAAAACTGTTTTTT
-	TRBV28	TRBJ1-6	once	CASSPRRGLNSPLHF	TGTGCCAGCAGCCCACGGAGGGGTTTAAATTCACCCCTCCACTTT
-	TRBV2	TRBJ1-1	-	CASTDPREGKAFF	TGTGCCAGCACCGACCCCCGGGAGGGAAAAGCTTTCTTT
-	TRBV9	TRBJ2-1	-	CASSVDVGSYNEQFF	TGTGCCAGCAGCGTAGATGTCGGTTCCTACAATGAGCAGTTCTTC
-	TRBV29-1	TRBJ1-2	-	CSVDTGPRGGYTF	TGCAGCGTTGATACAGGGCCCCGGGGTGGCTACACCTTC
-	TRBV28	TRBJ1-2	-	CASSSASGGFYGYTF	TGTGCCAGCAGTTCGGCATCCGGGGGGTTCTATGGCTACACCTTC